This T cell receptor beta chain was identified during a study of T cell changes during pregnancy in multiple sclerosis. CDR1 and CDR2 from the germline V gene are LGHNA and YSLEER. Trimming at V came to 3 bases and at J to 2 bases, leaving 10 bases not matched to a gene. The CDR3 extends over 19 amino acids. Assay used: immunoSEQ multiplex PCR; TCRdb lists only in-frame clones, some missing. This sample has 80,000 to 100,000 clones, with 85% to 95% found just once. This TCR was recovered from a female donor with multiple sclerosis, enrolled in a pregnancy study. The chain employs TRBV4-3 and TRBJ2-2; 12 positions agree with TRBD2. This specimen consisted of peripheral blood, obtained in the first trimester of pregnancy. The CDR3, as DNA: TGCGCCAGCAGCCACCGACTAGCGGGAGATGGATATAACACCGGGGAGCTGTTTTTT. Its translation: CASSHRLAGDGYNTGELFF.